Presented here are 13 T cell receptor beta chains from one specimen sequenced in a study of blood T cell repertoires in COVID-19. Here immunoSEQ multiplex PCR was the method, and the copy in TCRdb shows in-frame clones only, minus some. Here the sample spans 170,000 or so clones, roughly 84% being singletons. The sequenced sample was peripheral blood. Source of these receptors: a man between 18 and 29 years old with active or convalescent COVID-19.

V gene TRBV15 combines with J gene TRBJ1-3; D perhaps matches TRBD1 (5 bases). The germline V and J ends were trimmed by 0 bases and 0 bases, with 9 bases remaining between them. The CDR3 is made up of 16 amino acids. Per the germline V gene, CDR1 is LNHNV and CDR2 is YYDKDF (reference sequence). CDR3 sequence reads: CATSRETVSSGNTIYF. The DNA of the CDR3 is TGTGCCACCAGCAGAGAGACAGTTAGCTCTGGAAACACCATATATTTT.

This chain uses TRBV6-2 or TRBV6-3 with TRBJ2-1, with 7 bases lining up with TRBD2. The CDR3 is 17 amino acids. Germline V gene lookup returns CDR1 MNHEY and CDR2 SVGEGT. The trim removed 4 bases at V and 6 bases at J, leaving 15 bases unmatched. In nucleotides, the CDR3 is TGTGCCAGCAGTTCCCGGGACTATAGTCATCTCACCAATGAGCAGTTCTTC. Translation: CASSSRDYSHLTNEQFF.

The CDR3: CASSDGTSGDNEQFF. The CDR3 region has the DNA TGTGCCAGCAGTGATGGGACTAGCGGAGACAATGAGCAGTTCTTC. The genes are TRBV2 and TRBJ2-1, with 11 positions matching TRBD2. The V gene's germline CDR1 is SNHLY and CDR2 FYNNEI. CDR3 length: 15 residues. V lost 3 bases to trimming and J lost 5 bases; unmatched junction nucleotides: 3.

The rearrangement links TRBV5-4 to TRBJ1-5, with D possibly matching TRBD1 (6 bases). The germline gives CDR1 SGHNT, CDR2 YYREEE (reference sequence). The CDR3 extends over 15 amino acids. V lost 4 bases and J lost 6, with 17 bases in between. This CDR3 reads CASSLDSSIPQPQHF. CDR3 coding DNA: TGTGCCAGCAGCCTGGACAGCTCAATCCCTCAGCCCCAGCATTTT.

The V call is TRBV2, the J call TRBJ2-1; no clear D. With 6 bases removed from V and 0 bases from J, the gap between germline ends came to 12 bases. This CDR3 is 15 amino acids long. Germline assignment: CDR1 SNHLY and CDR2 FYNNEI. Here the CDR3 reads CASRESISSYNEQFF. Here the CDR3 DNA reads TGTGCCAGCAGAGAAAGCATTAGCTCCTACAATGAGCAGTTCTTC. The variable domain in full, completed from reference TRBV2 and TRBJ2-1, reads EPEVTQTPSHQVTQMGQEVILRCVPISNHLYFYWYRQILGQKVEFLVSFYNNEISEKSEIFDDQFSVERPDGSNFTLKIRSTKLEDSAMYFCASRESISSYNEQFFGPGTRLTVL.

J is TRBJ1-6 and V is TRBV5-4; no clear D. V gave up 0 bases and J gave up 6 bases, with 13 bases separating them. The germline gives CDR1 SGHNT, CDR2 YYREEE (reference sequence). The CDR3 runs 16 residues. The CDR3 DNA follows: TGTGCCAGCAGCTTGGGTGCCGGGGTGGGTAATTCACCCCTCCACTTT. Encoded protein: CASSLGAGVGNSPLHF. The full variable domain, rest sourced from reference TRBV5-4 and TRBJ1-6, is ETGVTQSPTHLIKTRGQQVTLRCSSQSGHNTVSWYQQALGQGPQFIFQYYREEENGRGNFPPRFSGLQFPNYSSELNVNALELDDSALYLCASSLGAGVGNSPLHFGNGTRLTVT.

This clone was recorded once. The V and J genes are TRBV28 and TRBJ1-1; 10 bases agree with TRBD1. This CDR3 spans 16 amino acids. Germline V gene lookup returns CDR1 MDHEN and CDR2 SYDVKM. J lost 1 base, V lost 6 bases, and 8 bases had no gene match. CDR3 in amino acids: CASRMWTGGGNTEAFF. As DNA, the CDR3 is TGTGCCAGCAGAATGTGGACAGGGGGGGGGAACACTGAAGCTTTCTTT.

The chain couples TRBV9 to TRBJ2-4, with TRBD2 matching 9 bases. The CDR3 has 16 residues. The V segment lost 0 bases and the J segment 1 base; nucleotides outside the gene matches: 2. Germline CDR1 SGDLS, CDR2 YYNGEE. CDR3 loop: CASSVGSGGAKNIQYF. CDR3 coding DNA: TGTGCCAGCAGCGTAGGAAGCGGGGGGGCCAAAAACATTCAGTACTTC.

V gene TRBV7-9 combines with J gene TRBJ1-5, with D unclear. This CDR3 has 13 amino acids. Germline V gene lookup returns CDR1 SEHNR and CDR2 FQNEAQ (reference sequence). Trimming stripped 5 bases from V and 1 base from J, with 6 bases between. Here the CDR3 reads CASSRESNQPQHF. The CDR3 nucleotides read TGTGCCAGCAGCCGGGAGAGCAATCAGCCCCAGCATTTT.

The V call is TRBV23-1, the J call TRBJ1-5, with no clear D. TRBV23-1 is an ORF, with its function uncertain. V was clipped by 1 base and J by 4 bases, with 11 bases between them. The CDR3 runs to 15 residues. The CDR3 reads CASSQFGRLNQPQHF. The CDR3 nucleotides are TGCGCCAGCAGTCAATTCGGCAGGCTGAATCAGCCCCAGCATTTT.

The chain couples TRBV7-9 to TRBJ2-1, with D maybe TRBD2 (6 bases). CDR1 is SEHNR, CDR2 FQNEAQ, per germline (reference sequence). V shed 1 base and J shed 9 bases, with 10 bases lying between them. The CDR3 is 13 residues long. CDR3 amino acids: CASSLVRESEQFF. CDR3 coding DNA: TGTGCCAGCAGCTTAGTCCGGGAGAGTGAGCAGTTCTTC.

This chain links TRBV6-1 with TRBJ2-1, with 11 bases identical to TRBD2. The J segment lost 4 bases and the V segment lost 1 base, leaving 15 bases of the junction unmatched. This CDR3 is built from 20 residues. Germline V CDR1 and CDR2: MNHNS, SASEGT. CDR3 DNA: TGTGCCAGCAGTGAAGGGGTAGCGGGGGGGCTCCCCTCCAGGTACAATGAGCAGTTCTTC. Its protein product is CASSEGVAGGLPSRYNEQFF.

The chain joins TRBV2 to TRBJ2-7; 7 positions agree with TRBD1. V lost 6 bases to trimming and J lost 3 bases; unmatched junction nucleotides: 8. CDR3 length: 14 residues. CDR1 is SNHLY and CDR2 is FYNNEI in the germline V gene. The CDR3: CASRVGTVGYEQYF. DNA of the CDR3: TGTGCCAGCAGGGTTGGGACAGTCGGCTACGAGCAGTACTTC. Full variable domain (rest looked up from reference TRBV2 and TRBJ2-7): EPEVTQTPSHQVTQMGQEVILRCVPISNHLYFYWYRQILGQKVEFLVSFYNNEISEKSEIFDDQFSVERPDGSNFTLKIRSTKLEDSAMYFCASRVGTVGYEQYFGPGTRLTVT.